The 8 T cell receptor beta chains reported below all come from one sample, sequenced in a study of OX40 agonist ivuxolimab in advanced cancers. Sequencing used immunoSEQ multiplex PCR; TCRdb keeps in-frame clones, though not all of them. Of 60,000 to 100,000 clones in the sample, about 84% were seen once. The input for sequencing was CD4+ or CD8+ T cells sorted from blood, taken in a trial of the OX40 agonist ivuxolimab. These receptors came from an adult with an advanced solid tumor such as melanoma, head and neck, liver or kidney cancer.

The CDR3 DNA sequence: TGTGCCTGGAGTTTGGGACAGGGGAATGAAAAACTGTTTTTT. Residues: CAWSLGQGNEKLFF. The chain carries TRBV30 and TRBJ1-4; 10 bases match TRBD1. There are 14 residues in the CDR3. J lost 5 bases, V lost 2 bases, and 2 bases had no gene match. CDR1 and CDR2 (germline): GTSNPN, SVGIG (reference sequence).

The chain employs TRBV5-4 and TRBJ2-7, with D perhaps TRBD1 (5 bases). This CDR3 comprises 14 residues. The V end lost 4 bases, the J end lost 1 base, and 12 bases lay between the germline ends. Germline-derived CDR1 and CDR2 are SGHNT and YYREEE (reference sequence). DNA of the CDR3: TGTGCCAGCAGCCCCTCGACAGAATCCTACGAGCAGTACTTC. Its translation: CASSPSTESYEQYF. Filled out from reference TRBV5-4 and TRBJ2-7, the complete variable domain reads ETGVTQSPTHLIKTRGQQVTLRCSSQSGHNTVSWYQQALGQGPQFIFQYYREEENGRGNFPPRFSGLQFPNYSSELNVNALELDDSALYLCASSPSTESYEQYFGPGTRLTVT.

The rearrangement joins TRBV11-2 to TRBJ2-5, with unresolved D. This CDR3 is 16 amino acids long. CDR1 and CDR2 (germline): SGHAT, FQNNGV. V gave up 5 bases and J gave up 4 bases, with 20 bases separating them. The CDR3 nucleotides read TGTGCCAGCAGCATACTCCCCCCCCCAGGCGGAGAGACCCAGTACTTC. Its protein is CASSILPPPGGETQYF.

The rearrangement joins TRBV7-6 to TRBJ1-3, with D unclear. Trimming cost V 0 bases and J 3 bases, with 0 bases left between them. This CDR3 spans 12 amino acids. Germline V gives CDR1 SGHVS, CDR2 FNYEAQ. CDR3 nucleotides: TGTGCCAGCAGCTTAGCTGGAAACACCATATATTTT. Translation gives CASSLAGNTIYF.

The chain carries TRBV28 and TRBJ1-5; 8 bases are a match to TRBD1. This CDR3 contains 15 residues. Germline V lookup: CDR1 MDHEN, CDR2 SYDVKM. Germline trimming cut 6 bases from V and 7 bases from J; bases unmatched to any gene: 11. The CDR3 loop reads CASRAGGPRGQPQHF. In nucleotides, the CDR3 is TGTGCCAGCAGAGCAGGGGGCCCACGGGGCCAGCCCCAGCATTTT.

This clone was detected ten times or more. The chain combines TRBV28 with TRBJ2-7; D is tentatively TRBD1 or TRBD2 (5 bases each). V gave up 6 bases and J gave up 10 bases, with 16 bases separating them. Germline CDR1 is MDHEN and CDR2 is SYDVKM. The length of the CDR3 is 12 residues. The CDR3: CASSQRQGIQYF. The DNA for the CDR3 is TGTGCCAGCAGCCAGCGGCAGGGTATACAGTACTTC.

The rearrangement joins TRBV2 to TRBJ1-5; 8 bases are shared with TRBD1. Trimming removed 7 bases from V and 7 bases from J; junction bases left unmatched: 6. Germline-derived CDR1 and CDR2 are SNHLY and FYNNEI. This CDR3 comprises 13 residues. This chain's CDR3 is CASKDRGEQPQHF. In nucleotides, the CDR3 is TGTGCCAGCAAAGACAGGGGAGAGCAGCCCCAGCATTTT.

This chain joins TRBV6-6 and TRBJ2-5; 7 nucleotides line up with TRBD1. The V gene's germline CDR1 is MNHNY and CDR2 SVGAGI (reference sequence). With 2 bases clipped from V and 5 bases from J, the junction kept 5 bases outside the gene matches. The CDR3 sequence is 14 residues long. CDR3 nucleotides: TGTGCCAGCAGTTACAGGGGGCGGTCTGAGACCCAGTACTTC. Protein sequence: CASSYRGRSETQYF.